These T cell receptor beta chains were read from a single sample in a study of T cells after yellow fever vaccination. A single record per CDR3 protein comes from TCRdb applying MiXCR to the 5' RACE reads. The table records about 320,000 distinct CDR3 sequences, around 4.5% of them present only once. The sample in question was PBMCs, obtained 15 days after the yellow fever booster vaccination. The source of these receptors is a man aged 18-30 years who received the YFV17D yellow fever vaccine. CDR3s leave out the opening cysteine and the closing phenylalanine or tryptophan. Each record gives: J gene, V gene, clone size, CDR3 protein. Rows may omit the clone size; those that give it use once, few, many or a size class.

TRBJ1-3 | TRBV28 | NA | ASSFLLQTDSGNTIY
TRBJ2-6 | TRBV10-3 | few | AILSSGANVLT
TRBJ2-1 | TRBV4-1 | NA | ASSQVLSRGAEGEQF
TRBJ1-2 | TRBV4-3 | NA | ASSLGQGRGDGYT
TRBJ2-7 | TRBV25-1 | NA | ASTSGFREQY
TRBJ2-5 | TRBV7-2 | many | ASSLGVLAGGLETQY
TRBJ2-2 | TRBV3-1 | many | ASSQPDRSGELF
TRBJ2-3 | TRBV12-3/TRBV12-4 | few | ASILVVGGTDTQY
TRBJ2-3 | TRBV18 | NA | ATSWTSGAPDTQY
TRBJ1-5 | TRBV7-2 | many | ASSAGPSASQPQH
TRBJ2-3 | TRBV28 | few | ASRDVRVSPSNTQY
TRBJ1-1 | TRBV7-9 | many | ASRTGAATSMNTEAF
TRBJ2-5 | TRBV10-3 | many | AISRLAGETQY
TRBJ1-6 | TRBV7-9 | few | ASHQSEDSPLH
TRBJ2-7 | TRBV10-1 | few | ASSKRRTYEQY
TRBJ2-1 | TRBV20-1 | many | SASSTRERNEQF
TRBJ2-3 | TRBV12-3/TRBV12-4 | many | ASSLLSDGRTDTQY
TRBJ1-3 | TRBV6-5 | few | ASGVSGNTIY
TRBJ2-2 | TRBV24-1 | many | ATSGQTTGELF
TRBJ2-2 | TRBV28 | many | ASSTTGPGELF
TRBJ2-5 | TRBV20-1 | NA | SALALVGTQY
TRBJ1-6 | TRBV28 | many | ASSLYLLGSSYNSPLH
TRBJ2-7 | TRBV5-1 | many | ASSTVRDRGHEQY
TRBJ1-5 | TRBV6-5 | few | ASSSHRGDQPQH
TRBJ2-7 | TRBV29-1 | many | SATRGTGAYEQY
TRBJ2-5 | TRBV28 | many | ASSLFGAGETQY
TRBJ2-1 | TRBV19 | few | ASSLFLTTNNEQF
TRBJ1-1 | TRBV4-1 | few | ASSQVAEEGNTEAF
TRBJ1-1 | TRBV7-2 | NA | ASSPGLLGVNTEAF
TRBJ1-3 | TRBV5-1 | NA | ASSYQTGHTGNTIY
TRBJ2-5 | TRBV30 | few | AWSPLADEETQY
TRBJ1-1 | TRBV2 | NA | ASRDQLDTEAF
TRBJ1-1 | TRBV20-1 | NA | SARAPGARSTEAF
TRBJ1-1 | TRBV4-1 | few | ASSQDIRVNTEAF
TRBJ2-1 | TRBV5-1 | many | ASSLTGWGQF
TRBJ2-1 | TRBV7-2 | many | ASSFRDRTRNEQF
TRBJ2-2 | TRBV10-3 | many | AIRLPNTGELF
TRBJ2-7 | TRBV12-3/TRBV12-4 | many | ASSTLGAPFRNEQY
TRBJ2-4 | TRBV5-1 | many | ASSFRYIQY
TRBJ2-7 | TRBV4-3 | many | ASSQTTQAYYEQY
TRBJ2-1 | TRBV6-5 | many | ASTLTGTSYNEQF
TRBJ2-2 | TRBV2 | NA | DSTDRVHTGELF
TRBJ1-1 | TRBV29-1 | many | SVEGGGDTEAF
TRBJ1-4 | TRBV20-1 | many | SARTGFEEEKLF
TRBJ2-2 | TRBV29-1 | few | SVVGGTGELF
TRBJ1-6 | TRBV2 | NA | ASSARTGGNSPLH
TRBJ2-5 | TRBV10-3 | many | AISLAGGQETQY